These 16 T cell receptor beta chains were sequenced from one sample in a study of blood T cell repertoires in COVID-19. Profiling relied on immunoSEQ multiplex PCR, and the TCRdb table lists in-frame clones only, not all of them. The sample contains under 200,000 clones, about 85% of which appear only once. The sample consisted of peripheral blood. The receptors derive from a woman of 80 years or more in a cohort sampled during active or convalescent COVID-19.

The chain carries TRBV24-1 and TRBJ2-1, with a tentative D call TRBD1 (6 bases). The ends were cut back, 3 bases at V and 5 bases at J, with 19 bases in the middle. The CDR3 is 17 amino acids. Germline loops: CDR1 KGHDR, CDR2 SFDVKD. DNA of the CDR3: TGTGCCACCAGTGATCTCTACCCCTCCGCAGGGGACAATGAGCAGTTCTTC. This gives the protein CATSDLYPSAGDNEQFF.

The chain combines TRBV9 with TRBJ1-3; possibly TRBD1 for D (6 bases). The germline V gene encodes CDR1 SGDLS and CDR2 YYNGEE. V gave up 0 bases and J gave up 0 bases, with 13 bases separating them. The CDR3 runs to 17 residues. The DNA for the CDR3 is TGTGCCAGCAGCGTAGCTCCGGGACATAGCTCTGGAAACACCATATATTTT. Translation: CASSVAPGHSSGNTIYF.

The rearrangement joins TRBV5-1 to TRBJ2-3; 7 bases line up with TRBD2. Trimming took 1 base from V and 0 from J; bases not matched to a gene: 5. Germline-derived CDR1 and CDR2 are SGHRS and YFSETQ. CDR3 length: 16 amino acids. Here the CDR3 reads CASSLSWGGSTDTQYF. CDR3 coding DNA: TGCGCCAGCAGCTTGTCGTGGGGGGGAAGCACAGATACGCAGTATTTT.

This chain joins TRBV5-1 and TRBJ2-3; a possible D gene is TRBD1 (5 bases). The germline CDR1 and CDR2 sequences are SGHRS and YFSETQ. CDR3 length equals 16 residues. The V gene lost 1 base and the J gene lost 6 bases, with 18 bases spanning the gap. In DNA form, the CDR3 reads TGCGCCAGCAGCTTGCAATTGGCAGGGTATATGGATACGCAGTATTTT. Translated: CASSLQLAGYMDTQYF.

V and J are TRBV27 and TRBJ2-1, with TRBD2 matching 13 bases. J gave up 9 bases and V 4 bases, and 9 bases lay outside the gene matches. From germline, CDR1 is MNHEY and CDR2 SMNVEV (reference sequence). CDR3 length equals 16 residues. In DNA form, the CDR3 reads TGTGCCAGCAGTTCCCCATGGACTAGCGGGAGCGTTGAGCAGTTCTTC. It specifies CASSSPWTSGSVEQFF.

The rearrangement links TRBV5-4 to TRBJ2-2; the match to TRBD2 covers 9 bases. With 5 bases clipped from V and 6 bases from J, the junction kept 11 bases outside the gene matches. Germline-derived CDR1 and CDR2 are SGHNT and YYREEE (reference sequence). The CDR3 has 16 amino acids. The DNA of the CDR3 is TGTGCCAGCAGACGGAATAGCGGGAGCCGGCCCGGGGAGCTGTTTTTT. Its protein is CASRRNSGSRPGELFF.

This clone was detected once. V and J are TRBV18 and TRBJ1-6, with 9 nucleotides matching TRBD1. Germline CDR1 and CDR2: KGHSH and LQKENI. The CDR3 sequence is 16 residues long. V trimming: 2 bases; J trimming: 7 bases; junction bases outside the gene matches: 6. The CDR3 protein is CASSPTSDRGNSPLHF. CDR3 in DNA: TGTGCCAGCTCACCAACATCCGACAGGGGGAATTCACCCCTCCACTTT.

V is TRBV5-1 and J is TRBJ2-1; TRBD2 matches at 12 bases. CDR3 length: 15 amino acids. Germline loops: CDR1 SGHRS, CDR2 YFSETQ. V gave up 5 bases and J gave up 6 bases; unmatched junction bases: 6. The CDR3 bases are TGCGCCAGCAGACCGCCGGGACTAGCGGGCAATGAGCAGTTCTTC. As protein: CASRPPGLAGNEQFF.

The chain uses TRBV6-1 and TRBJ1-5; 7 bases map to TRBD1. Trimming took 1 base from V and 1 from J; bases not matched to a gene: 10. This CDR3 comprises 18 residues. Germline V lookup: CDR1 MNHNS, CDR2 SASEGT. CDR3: CASSEEAPDRESNQPQHF. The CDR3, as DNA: TGTGCCAGCAGTGAAGAGGCTCCCGACAGGGAGAGCAATCAGCCCCAGCATTTT.

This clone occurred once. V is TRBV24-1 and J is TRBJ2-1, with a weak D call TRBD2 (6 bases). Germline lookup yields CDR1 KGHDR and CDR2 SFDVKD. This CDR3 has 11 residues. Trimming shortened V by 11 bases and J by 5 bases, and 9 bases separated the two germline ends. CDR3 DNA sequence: TGTGCCATTGGACTAAACAATGAGCAGTTCTTC. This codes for CAIGLNNEQFF.

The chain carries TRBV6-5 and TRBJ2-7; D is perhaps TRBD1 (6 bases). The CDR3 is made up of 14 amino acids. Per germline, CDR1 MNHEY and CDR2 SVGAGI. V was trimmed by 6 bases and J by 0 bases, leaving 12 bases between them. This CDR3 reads CASRGQQSSYEQYV. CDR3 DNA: TGTGCCAGCAGGGGACAACAGAGCTCCTACGAGCAGTACGTC.

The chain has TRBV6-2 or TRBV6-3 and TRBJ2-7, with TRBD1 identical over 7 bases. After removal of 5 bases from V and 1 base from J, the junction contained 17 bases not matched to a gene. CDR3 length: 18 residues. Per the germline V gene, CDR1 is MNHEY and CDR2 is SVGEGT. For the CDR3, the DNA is TGTGCCAGCAGTGTCCGGGACAGCAAATCCTCCTCTTCCTACGAGCAGTACTTC. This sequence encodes CASSVRDSKSSSSYEQYF.

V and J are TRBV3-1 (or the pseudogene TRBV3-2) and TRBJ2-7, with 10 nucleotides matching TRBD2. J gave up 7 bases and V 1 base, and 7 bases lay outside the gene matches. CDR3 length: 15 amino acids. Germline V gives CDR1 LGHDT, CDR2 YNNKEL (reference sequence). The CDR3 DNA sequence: TGTGCCAGCAGCCAAGGGGCTAGCGGGAGAGATGAGCAGTACGTC. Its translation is CASSQGASGRDEQYV.

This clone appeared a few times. For the CDR3, the DNA is TGTGCCAGCAGCCCGGAGGGCTATGGCTACACCTTC. As protein: CASSPEGYGYTF. This chain links TRBV5-4 with TRBJ1-2; D not certain. Germline V lookup: CDR1 SGHNT, CDR2 YYREEE (reference sequence). V dropped 4 bases and J dropped 4 bases, with 8 bases sitting between them. The CDR3 is 12 residues long.

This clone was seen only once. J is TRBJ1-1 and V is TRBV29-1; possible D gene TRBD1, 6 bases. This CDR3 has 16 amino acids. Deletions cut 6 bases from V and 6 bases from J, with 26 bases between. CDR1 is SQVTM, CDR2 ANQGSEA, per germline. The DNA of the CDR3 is TGCAGCGTGAGCGAAAGATTAACAGGGTCTCTGGCTGAAGCTTTCTTT. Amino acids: CSVSERLTGSLAEAFF.

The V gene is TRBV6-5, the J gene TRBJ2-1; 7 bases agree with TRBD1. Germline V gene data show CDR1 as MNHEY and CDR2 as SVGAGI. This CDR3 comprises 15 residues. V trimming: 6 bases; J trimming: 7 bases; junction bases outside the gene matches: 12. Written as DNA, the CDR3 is TGTGCCAGCAGCTATAGGGGGCGACTCGAGAATGAGCAGTTCTTC. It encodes CASSYRGRLENEQFF.